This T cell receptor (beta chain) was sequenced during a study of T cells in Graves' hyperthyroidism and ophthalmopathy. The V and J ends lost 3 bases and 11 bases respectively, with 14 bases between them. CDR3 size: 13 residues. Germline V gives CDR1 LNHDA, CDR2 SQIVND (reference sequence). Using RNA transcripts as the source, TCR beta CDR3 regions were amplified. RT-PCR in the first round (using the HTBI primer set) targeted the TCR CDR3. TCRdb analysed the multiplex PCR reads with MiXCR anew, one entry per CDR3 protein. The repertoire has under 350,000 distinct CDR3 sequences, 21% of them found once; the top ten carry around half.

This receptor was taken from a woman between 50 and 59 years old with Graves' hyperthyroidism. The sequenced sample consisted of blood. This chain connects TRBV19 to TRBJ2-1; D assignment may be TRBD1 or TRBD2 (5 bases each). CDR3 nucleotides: TGTGCCAGTAGTATGACGGGGCCGGGGAAGCAGTTCTTC. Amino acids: CASSMTGPGKQFF.